The TCR beta chain under discussion was sequenced for a study of shared clonotypes between healthy human individuals (dated by TCRdb to about 2020). With regard to the full study: The cohort included three men and a couple of women between 18 and 49 years of age. Per donor, three plates each were used for CD4 naive and CD4 memory, two for CD8 naive, and one for CD8 memory. To estimate repertoire size and how much clonotypes are shared between individuals, the study performed deep sequencing of blood TCR repertoires from five healthy adults. Libraries were prepared and TCR repertoires were sequenced by different laboratories using diverse techniques, in order to increase sequencing depth and limit assay-specific biases. Each donor's leukapheresis produced roughly between roughly 0.9 and 9 billion PBMCs.

Comments on this clone: Its antigen remains undetermined. Base qualities are not provided; no much larger clone lies one nucleotide away.

Donors were healthy HIV-negative adults with no recently reported acute infections or vaccinations. All donors were Caucasian adults living in Nashville, Tennessee, USA. CD4+ T cells were enriched by magnetic negative selection; naive cells were then positively selected on CD45RA, and the negative fraction formed the memory subset. After blood collection by leukapheresis, PBMCs were isolated using Ficoll-Histopaque density gradient centrifugation and then cryopreserved in the vapor phase of liquid nitrogen. Purity and quantity of every magnetically sorted T cell population were checked by analytical flow cytometry. Genomic DNA was isolated from every sorted fraction and measured by UV absorbance on a Nanodrop 2000c. V trim: 2 bases; J trim: 4 bases; unmatched bases: 8. As encoded in the germline V gene, CDR1 is SGHRS while CDR2 is YFSETQ. The cysteine opens and the phenylalanine closes a CDR3 of 15 amino acids. CDR3 DNA is the only sequence kept; it has 45 bases, read in frame from the first base.

Using the deep immunoSEQ assay, multiplex PCR amplified TCR CDR3 regions from genomic DNA. Genomic DNA extracted from each cell subset was distributed evenly over all wells of several immunoSEQ 96-well plates, and each plate served as one replicate. For sorted subsets, each replicate PCR was loaded with about 0.2 ug genomic DNA, equivalent to some 31,000 T cell genomes. Purified libraries were quantified with a Qubit 3.0 fluorometer, sized on a Bioanalyzer 2100, and re-quantified with the KAPA Library Quantification kit. Each immunoSEQ 96-well plate was sequenced on its own single-read 150-cycle Illumina NextSeq 550 flow cell. For the original study's pipeline: Because only junctional sequences without quality scores were contained in the immunoSEQ output, filtering matching that applied to full-length reads could not be performed. Sequences were annotated with PyIR, a Python wrapper for IgBLAST v1.9, and V/J genes and CDR3 were assigned using IMGT germline references. Reads were filtered out if the reads had weak V/J assignments (E-value above 1e-6), no CDR3, stop codons, out-of-frame junctions, or ambiguous translated residues. V3J clonotypes were defined as sequences sharing the same inferred V gene, J gene, and CDR3 amino acid sequence. Percentage overlap between repertoires was calculated by dividing the number of shared unique clonotypes by the size of the smaller repertoire. Richness of each repertoire was evaluated using RTK rarefaction, the Chao1 estimator, and Recon v2.1 estimates of unobserved clonotypes. OLGA was used to compute generation probabilities for all TCRbeta clonotypes that the gDNA method yielded from several donors. The table comes from immuneACCESS by way of TCRdb, which keeps in-frame sequences with V and J called. Part of the clones is missing from these tables; in studies checked, under half for an unresolved V gene and the rest for unknown reasons. Clone size and V and J calls were adopted from that table, with D and trimming inferred from the DNA. The sample yields some 1 million clones; around 74% were counted once. Clones ranked in the top ten supply 1.2% to 1.5% of the sample.

Points the paper makes about the study in general: Estimated clonotype richness was generally larger for naive than for memory subsets. Pairwise subsampling led to the expectation that sequencing depth would affect the degree of clonotype sharing among donors. Sampling was limited to blood, and TCR repertoires in tissue likely differ from TCR repertoires in blood. Clonotypes shared by all four sorted-subset donors showed higher generation probabilities than non-shared clonotypes. About 4.5% of naive CD4, 3% to 4% of naive CD8, approximately 2% of memory CD4, and around 0.42% of memory CD8 clonotypes were shared across four donors. Because the study included a small number of donors, the genetic and exposure-history diversity represented was limited. Incomplete sequencing was indicated by rarefaction of sorted-subset datasets, despite the large sequencing depth.

Input material: memory CD4+ T cells sorted from blood. This specimen's cell subset or site label, interpreted: CD45RA-negative fraction. The rearranged segments are TRBV5-1 and TRBJ1-2; 7 central bases correspond to TRBD1. This receptor was identified in a man in his late teens or twenties in good health. The DNA sequence follows: TGCGCCAGCAGCTTCTCTACAGGGGACGGCTATGGCTACACCTTC. This gives the protein CASSFSTGDGYGYTF.